This T cell receptor (beta chain) was observed in a study of CD8+ T cells in alopecia areata. Study background: It was 6 to 18 months of tofacitinib, and then there were 6 months off drug.

Study results and limitations: Given one nonresponder, whether baseline CD8+ expansion relates to response remains uncertain. Many expanded lesional clones persisted in scalp and blood during tofacitinib treatment.

CDR1 and CDR2 from the germline V gene are SGHDT and YYEEEE. The CDR3 sequence is 16 residues long. Trimming stripped 0 bases from V and 0 bases from J, with 7 bases between. cDNA serving as the sequencing template came from extracted, reverse transcribed RNA. Sequenced by immunoSEQ multiplex PCR; TCRdb stores in-frame clones only, minus some. The sample includes 100,000 to 150,000 clones, roughly 60% of them seen just once. In regard to this clone: The antigen is undetermined.

The treatment was: oral pan-JAK inhibitor, 5-10 mg twice daily. Peripheral blood samples and lesional scalp punch biopsies were obtained from alopecia areata patients. Here the sequenced sample was CD8+ T cells sorted from blood, taken at week 4, from a patient treated with tofacitinib. This chain uses TRBV5-6 with TRBJ2-6; D ambiguous. This clonotype was sampled from a human donor with alopecia areata. The CDR3 spells CASSLVDLSGANVLTF. Here the CDR3 DNA reads TGTGCCAGCAGCTTGGTAGACCTCTCTGGGGCCAACGTCCTGACTTTC.